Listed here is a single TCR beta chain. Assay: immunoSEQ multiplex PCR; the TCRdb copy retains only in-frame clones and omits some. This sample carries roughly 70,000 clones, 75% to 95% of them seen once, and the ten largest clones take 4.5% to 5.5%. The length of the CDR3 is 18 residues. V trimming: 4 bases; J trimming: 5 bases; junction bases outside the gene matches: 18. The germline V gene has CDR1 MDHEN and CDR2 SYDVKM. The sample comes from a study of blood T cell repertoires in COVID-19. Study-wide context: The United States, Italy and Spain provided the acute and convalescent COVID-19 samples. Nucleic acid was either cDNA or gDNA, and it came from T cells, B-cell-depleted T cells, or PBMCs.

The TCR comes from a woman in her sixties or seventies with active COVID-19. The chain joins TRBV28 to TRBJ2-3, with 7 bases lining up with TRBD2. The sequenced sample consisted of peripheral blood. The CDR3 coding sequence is TGTGCCAGCAGTTCCCATTCTGCCCGGACGGGGGAGGGAGATACGCAGTATTTT. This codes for CASSSHSARTGEGDTQYF.